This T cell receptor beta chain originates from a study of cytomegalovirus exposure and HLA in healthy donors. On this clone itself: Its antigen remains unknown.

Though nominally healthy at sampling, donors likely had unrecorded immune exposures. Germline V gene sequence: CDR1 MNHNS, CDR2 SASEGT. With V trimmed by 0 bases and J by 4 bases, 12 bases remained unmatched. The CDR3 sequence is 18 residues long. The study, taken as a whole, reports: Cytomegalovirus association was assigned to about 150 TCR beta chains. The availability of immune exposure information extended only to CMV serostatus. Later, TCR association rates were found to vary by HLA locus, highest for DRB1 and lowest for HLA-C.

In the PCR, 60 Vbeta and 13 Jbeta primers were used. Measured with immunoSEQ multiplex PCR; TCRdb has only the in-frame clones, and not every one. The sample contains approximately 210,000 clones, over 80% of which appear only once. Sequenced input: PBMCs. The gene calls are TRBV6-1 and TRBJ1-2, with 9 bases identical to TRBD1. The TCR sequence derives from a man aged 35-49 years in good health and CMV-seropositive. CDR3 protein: CASSEARGQGMYGYGYTF. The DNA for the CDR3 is TGTGCCAGCAGTGAAGCGCGGGGACAGGGAATGTATGGCTATGGCTACACCTTC.